The 6 T cell receptor beta chains below all came from one sample that was sequenced in a study of regulatory T cells in long-lasting Graves disease. The time point: newly diagnosed GD, antithyroid drugs for less than 3 months. Making the TCR library involved RNA that had been extracted from PBMCs. Construction of the TCR beta libraries employed iRepertoire HTBI primers in conjunction with Arm-PCR of CDR3 regions. TCRdb analysed the multiplex PCR reads with MiXCR anew, one entry per CDR3 protein. The sample carries more than 400,000 distinct CDR3 sequences, about 15% recorded once. The same data also went into a second study, on T cells in Graves' hyperthyroidism and ophthalmopathy.

This specimen was peripheral blood mononuclear cells (PBMCs), taken at new diagnosis, from a patient treated with antithyroid drugs. These receptors were obtained from a woman in her twenties or thirties with Graves disease.

This clonotype was seen many times. This rearrangement joins TRBV2 to TRBJ2-7; the match to TRBD2 covers 7 bases. The CDR3 is 14 amino acids. The V segment lost 4 bases and the J segment 7 bases; nucleotides outside the gene matches: 10. CDR1 and CDR2 from the germline V gene are SNHLY and FYNNEI. The DNA of the CDR3 is TGTGCCAGCAGTGCCGTGGACACCGGGGGGGAGCAGTACTTC. Translating it yields CASSAVDTGGEQYF.

The chain combines TRBV19 with TRBJ2-1; TRBD2 matches at 12 bases. Germline loops: CDR1 LNHDA, CDR2 SQIVND (reference sequence). This CDR3 is 16 amino acids long. V was clipped by 2 bases and J by 8 bases; unmatched bases: 7. Here the CDR3 reads CASSITSGRRMDEQFF. The CDR3 DNA sequence: TGTGCCAGTAGTATAACTAGCGGGAGGAGAATGGATGAGCAGTTCTTC.

The rearrangement joins TRBV15 to TRBJ1-2; TRBD1 matches at 12 bases. Germline V lookup: CDR1 LNHNV, CDR2 YYDKDF (reference sequence). The trim removed 6 bases at V and 5 bases at J, leaving 10 bases unmatched. The CDR3 spans 16 residues. CDR3 sequence reads: CATRRDRGLSGYGYTF. The DNA for the CDR3 is TGTGCCACCAGGAGGGACAGGGGGCTCTCTGGTTATGGCTACACCTTC.

This clonotype was detected many times. J is TRBJ2-1 and V is TRBV20-1; 7 bases line up with TRBD2. The CDR3 runs 15 residues. The germline V gene has CDR1 DFQATT and CDR2 SNEGSKA (reference sequence). The junction had 11 bases not matched to a gene; V was cut back by 6 bases and J by 3 bases. The CDR3 here is CSAPFPGRNYNEQFF. In DNA, the CDR3 is TGCAGTGCCCCTTTTCCCGGGAGGAACTACAATGAGCAGTTCTTC.

The chain combines TRBV9 with TRBJ1-2; weak D call: TRBD1 (6 bases). CDR1 SGDLS and CDR2 YYNGEE come from the germline V gene. V was clipped by 3 bases and J by 5 bases, with 17 bases between them. This CDR3 has 15 amino acids. The DNA for the CDR3 is TGTGCCAGCAGCGAACAGGAAATGGGGGCTTATGGCTACACCTTC. It specifies CASSEQEMGAYGYTF.

This clonotype appeared many times. The V and J genes are TRBV27 and TRBJ2-7; D tentatively fits TRBD1 or TRBD2 (7 bases each). Trimming shortened V by 6 bases and J by 3 bases, and 18 bases separated the two germline ends. The CDR3 runs to 15 residues. CDR1 is MNHEY, CDR2 SMNVEV, per germline (reference sequence). The CDR3 region has the DNA TGTGCCAGCAGCTACGAGGCAGGGGGGGGCTACGAGCAGTACTTC. It codes for CASSYEAGGGYEQYF.